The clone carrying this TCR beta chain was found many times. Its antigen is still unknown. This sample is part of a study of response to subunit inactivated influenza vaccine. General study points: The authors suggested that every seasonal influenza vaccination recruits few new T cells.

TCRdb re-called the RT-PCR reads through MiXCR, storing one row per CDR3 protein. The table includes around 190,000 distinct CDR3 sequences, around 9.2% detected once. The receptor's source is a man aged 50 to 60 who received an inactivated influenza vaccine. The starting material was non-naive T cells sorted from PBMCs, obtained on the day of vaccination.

CDR3 in amino acids: CASSLDGTNYGYTF. CDR3 bases: TGTGCCAGCAGCTTGGACGGAACTAACTATGGCTACACCTTC. V usage is TRBV5-4 and J usage is TRBJ1-2; no reliable D call. Germline V lookup: CDR1 SGHNT, CDR2 YYREEE (reference sequence). V lost 0 bases and J lost 0, with 6 bases in between. This CDR3 has 14 amino acids.